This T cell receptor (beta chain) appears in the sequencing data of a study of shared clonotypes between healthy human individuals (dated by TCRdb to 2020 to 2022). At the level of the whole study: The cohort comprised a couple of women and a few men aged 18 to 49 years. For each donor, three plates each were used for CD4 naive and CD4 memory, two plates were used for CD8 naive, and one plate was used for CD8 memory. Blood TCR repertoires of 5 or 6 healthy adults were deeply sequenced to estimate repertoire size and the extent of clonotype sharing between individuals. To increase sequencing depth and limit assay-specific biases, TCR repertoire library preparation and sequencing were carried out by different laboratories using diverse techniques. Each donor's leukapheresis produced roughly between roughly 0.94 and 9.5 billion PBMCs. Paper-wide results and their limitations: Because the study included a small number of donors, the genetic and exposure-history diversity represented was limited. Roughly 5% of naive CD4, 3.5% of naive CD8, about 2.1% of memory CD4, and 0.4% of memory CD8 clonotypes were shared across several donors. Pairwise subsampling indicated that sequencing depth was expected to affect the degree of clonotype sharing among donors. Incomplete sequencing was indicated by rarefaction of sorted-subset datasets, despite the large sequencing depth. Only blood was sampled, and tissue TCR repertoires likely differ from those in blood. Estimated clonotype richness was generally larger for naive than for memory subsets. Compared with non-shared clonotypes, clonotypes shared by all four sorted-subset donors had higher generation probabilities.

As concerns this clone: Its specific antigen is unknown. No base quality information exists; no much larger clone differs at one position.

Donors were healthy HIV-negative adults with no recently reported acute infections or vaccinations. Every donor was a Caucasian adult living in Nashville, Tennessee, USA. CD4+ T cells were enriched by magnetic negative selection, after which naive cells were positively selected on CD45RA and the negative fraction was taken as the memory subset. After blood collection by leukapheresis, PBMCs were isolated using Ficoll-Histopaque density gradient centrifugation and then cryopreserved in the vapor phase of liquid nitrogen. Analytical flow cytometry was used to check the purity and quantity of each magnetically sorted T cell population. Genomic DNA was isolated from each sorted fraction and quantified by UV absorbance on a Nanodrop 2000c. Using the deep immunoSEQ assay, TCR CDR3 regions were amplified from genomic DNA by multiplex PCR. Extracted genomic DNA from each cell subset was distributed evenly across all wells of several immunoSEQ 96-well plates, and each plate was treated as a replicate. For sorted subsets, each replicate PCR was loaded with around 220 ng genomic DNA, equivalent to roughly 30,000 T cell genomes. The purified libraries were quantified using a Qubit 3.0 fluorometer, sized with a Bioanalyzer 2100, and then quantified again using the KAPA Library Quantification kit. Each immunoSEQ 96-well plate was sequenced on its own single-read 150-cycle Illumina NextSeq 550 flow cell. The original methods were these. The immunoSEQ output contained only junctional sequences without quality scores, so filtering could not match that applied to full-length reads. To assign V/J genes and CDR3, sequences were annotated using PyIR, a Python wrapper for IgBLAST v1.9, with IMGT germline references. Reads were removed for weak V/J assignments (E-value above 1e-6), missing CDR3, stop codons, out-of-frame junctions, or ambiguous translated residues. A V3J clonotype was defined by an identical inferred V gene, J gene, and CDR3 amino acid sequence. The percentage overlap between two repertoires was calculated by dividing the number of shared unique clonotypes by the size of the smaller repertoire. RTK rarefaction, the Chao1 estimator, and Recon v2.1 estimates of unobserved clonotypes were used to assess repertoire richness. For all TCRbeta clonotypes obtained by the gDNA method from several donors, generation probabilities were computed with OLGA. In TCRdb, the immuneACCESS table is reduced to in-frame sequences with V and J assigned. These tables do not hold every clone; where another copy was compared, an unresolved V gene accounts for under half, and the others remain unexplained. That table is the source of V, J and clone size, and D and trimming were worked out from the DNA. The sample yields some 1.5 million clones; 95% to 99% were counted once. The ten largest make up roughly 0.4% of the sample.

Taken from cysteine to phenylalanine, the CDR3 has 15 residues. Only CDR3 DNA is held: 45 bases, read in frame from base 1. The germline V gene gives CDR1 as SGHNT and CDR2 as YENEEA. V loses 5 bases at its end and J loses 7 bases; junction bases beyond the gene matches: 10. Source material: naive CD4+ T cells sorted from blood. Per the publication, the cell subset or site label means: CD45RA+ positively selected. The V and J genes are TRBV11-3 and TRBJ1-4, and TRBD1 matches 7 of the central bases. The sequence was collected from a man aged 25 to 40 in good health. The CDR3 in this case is CASSLDRVVREKLFF. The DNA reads TGTGCCAGCAGCCTTGACAGGGTGGTTCGTGAAAAACTGTTTTTT.